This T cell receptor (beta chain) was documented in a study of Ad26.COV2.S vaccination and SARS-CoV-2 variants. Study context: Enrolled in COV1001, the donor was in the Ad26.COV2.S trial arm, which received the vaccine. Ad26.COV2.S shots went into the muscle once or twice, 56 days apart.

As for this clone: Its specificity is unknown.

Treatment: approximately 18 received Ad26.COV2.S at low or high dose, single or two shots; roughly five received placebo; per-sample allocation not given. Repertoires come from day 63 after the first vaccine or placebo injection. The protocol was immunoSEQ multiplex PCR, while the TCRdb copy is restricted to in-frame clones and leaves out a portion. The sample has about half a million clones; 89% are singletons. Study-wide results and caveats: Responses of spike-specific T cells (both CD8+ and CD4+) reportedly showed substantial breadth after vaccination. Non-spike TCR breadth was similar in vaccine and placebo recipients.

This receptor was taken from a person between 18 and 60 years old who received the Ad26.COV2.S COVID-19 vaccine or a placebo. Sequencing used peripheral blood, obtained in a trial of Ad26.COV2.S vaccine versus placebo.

The CDR3 spells CASSQGLAAYEQYF. The CDR3 DNA reads as TGTGCCAGCAGCCAGGGACTAGCGGCCTACGAGCAGTACTTC. The V call is TRBV5-4, the J call TRBJ2-7; 11 bases match TRBD2. Germline V gene data show CDR1 as SGHNT and CDR2 as YYREEE (reference sequence). Trimming at V came to 4 bases and at J to 2 bases, leaving 2 bases not matched to a gene. The CDR3 runs 14 residues. The variable domain in full, with the rest retrieved from reference TRBV5-4 and TRBJ2-7, is ETGVTQSPTHLIKTRGQQVTLRCSSQSGHNTVSWYQQALGQGPQFIFQYYREEENGRGNFPPRFSGLQFPNYSSELNVNALELDDSALYLCASSQGLAAYEQYFGPGTRLTVT.